This T cell receptor (beta chain) was recorded in a study of T cell responses to AZD1222 COVID-19 vaccine. Background on the study: Second doses that came at about 4 or about 12 weeks were put together.

On this clone: Its antigen is undetermined.

Study conclusions and caveats: The CD4 TCRs associated with vaccination extended across spike and predominated at 160-218 and 743-854. Clonal diversity was possibly underestimated, and the donors were mostly white British, with more females.

Data came from immunoSEQ multiplex PCR; TCRdb stores just in-frame clones and leaves some out. Here the sample spans 90,000 to 150,000 clones, roughly 89% being singletons. The origin of this receptor is an adult in good health. The sample was peripheral blood, taken on day 0 of AZD1222 vaccination.

CDR3 nucleotides: TGTGCCAGCAGTTACATCCCCACAACTAATGAAAAACTGTTTTTT. Protein sequence: CASSYIPTTNEKLFF. The chain recombines TRBV6-5 with TRBJ1-4; no clear D. In germline, CDR1 is MNHEY, CDR2 SVGAGI. V lost 2 bases to trimming and J lost 0 bases, with 7 bases between them. This CDR3 is 15 amino acids long.